A single sample is the source of the 17 T cell receptor beta chains below, sequenced in a study of blood T cell repertoires in COVID-19. Libraries were prepared by immunoSEQ multiplex PCR; TCRdb keeps only in-frame clonotypes and omits some of them. The sample carries approximately 300,000 clones, 85% to 90% recorded once. The sample consisted of peripheral blood. Every receptor here comes from a woman aged 50 to 65 with COVID-19, enrolled during active disease.

The chain uses TRBV18 and TRBJ1-3; D uncertain. Trimming left V 3 bases short and J 8 bases short, with 14 bases between. Germline V gives CDR1 KGHSH, CDR2 LQKENI. CDR3 length: 14 residues. The CDR3 nucleotides read TGTGCCAGCTCACCTCAATTCACCCGGGACACCATATATTTT. Protein: CASSPQFTRDTIYF.

The V gene is TRBV24-1, the J gene TRBJ1-2, with 8 bases that match TRBD1. Germline CDR1 KGHDR, CDR2 SFDVKD. The CDR3 sequence is 14 residues long. Germline trimming cut 4 bases from V and 8 bases from J; bases unmatched to any gene: 8. The CDR3 sequence is CATSDRTGLGGYTF. The CDR3 DNA sequence: TGTGCCACCAGTGACCGGACAGGGTTGGGCGGCTACACCTTC.

V and J are TRBV6-4 and TRBJ2-3; maybe TRBD1 (6 bases). Trimming removed 6 bases at V and 1 base at J, with 11 bases between. Germline CDR1 and CDR2: MRHNA and SNTAGT. The CDR3 sequence is 14 residues long. Written as DNA, the CDR3 is TGTGCCAGCAGAGAAAGACAGGGCACAGATACGCAGTATTTT. Its protein is CASRERQGTDTQYF.

The V and J genes are TRBV5-1 and TRBJ1-6; 7 bases agree with TRBD1. Germline loops: CDR1 SGHRS, CDR2 YFSETQ. V lost 5 bases to trimming and J lost 7 bases; unmatched junction nucleotides: 15. The CDR3 has 17 amino acids. CDR3 sequence reads: CASSSSTQSTGNSPLHF. Here the CDR3 DNA reads TGCGCCAGCAGTTCCTCCACTCAATCGACAGGGAATTCACCCCTCCACTTT.

This rearrangement joins TRBV5-1 to TRBJ2-5; TRBD2 aligns across 12 bases. Germline CDR1 and CDR2: SGHRS and YFSETQ. This CDR3 has 16 amino acids. The J segment lost 5 bases and the V segment lost 1 base, leaving 6 bases of the junction unmatched. CDR3 loop: CASSLSSGRAGETQYF. CDR3 nucleotides: TGCGCCAGCAGCTTGTCTAGCGGGAGGGCTGGGGAGACCCAGTACTTC.

J is TRBJ2-1 and V is TRBV7-6, with 10 bases fitting TRBD1. CDR3 size: 17 residues. Germline V lookup: CDR1 SGHVS, CDR2 FNYEAQ. Unmatched junction bases numbered 3, after V lost 1 base and J lost 0 bases. The CDR3 spells CASSLGGQGHSYNEQFF. CDR3 nucleotide sequence: TGTGCCAGCAGCTTAGGGGGACAGGGGCACTCCTACAATGAGCAGTTCTTC.

This chain connects TRBV27 to TRBJ2-5; 8 nucleotides agree with TRBD1. This CDR3 comprises 16 residues. The germline gives CDR1 MNHEY, CDR2 SMNVEV (reference sequence). J lost 4 bases, V lost 6 bases, and 13 bases had no gene match. This CDR3 is CASRSGWTGSGETQYF. The DNA for the CDR3 is TGTGCCAGCAGGTCGGGGTGGACAGGGAGCGGAGAGACCCAGTACTTC.

The rearrangement links TRBV12-2 to TRBJ2-7; the table gives TRBD1 as D, unverified against the DNA. TRBV12-2 is termed a pseudogene. CDR3 size: 15 residues. CDR3 DNA: TGTGCAAGTCGCTCCCCCGTGTGGGCTATCGACGAGCAGTACTTC. This codes for CASRSPVWAIDEQYF.

This clone showed up just once. The gene calls are TRBV6-5 and TRBJ1-4, with unresolved D. The CDR3 spans 13 residues. Germline V gene lookup returns CDR1 MNHEY and CDR2 SVGAGI. V was cut by 10 bases and J by 2 bases, with 11 bases left in between. The CDR3 region is CATHSLTNEKLFF. The CDR3 coding sequence is TGTGCCACCCACAGCTTGACTAATGAAAAACTGTTTTTT.

The chain has TRBV9 and TRBJ1-1; weak D call: TRBD1 (5 bases). Germline CDR1 is SGDLS and CDR2 is YYNGEE. This CDR3 spans 17 amino acids. V lost 4 bases and J lost 4, with 23 bases in between. CDR3 residues: CASSPHIGGLRSTEAFF. The CDR3 nucleotides are TGTGCCAGCAGCCCTCACATCGGGGGTTTGAGGAGCACTGAAGCTTTCTTT.

The table lists this clone with a count of one. V usage is TRBV9 and J usage is TRBJ2-5, with 14 bases lining up with TRBD2. The CDR3 runs to 16 residues. The V and J ends lost 4 bases and 3 bases, in that order; junction bases with no gene match: 5. Germline V CDR1 and CDR2: SGDLS, YYNGEE. Here the CDR3 DNA reads TGTGCCAGCAGCCATCCGGGACTAGCGGGAGAAGAGACCCAGTACTTC. Translated: CASSHPGLAGEETQYF.

The sample holds a few counts of this clone. The chain links TRBV18 to TRBJ1-6; no clear D. This CDR3 is 14 amino acids long. V was pared by 3 bases and J by 0 bases, with 3 bases between. Germline CDR1 and CDR2: KGHSH and LQKENI. CDR3 amino acids: CASSPSSYNSPLHF. The CDR3, as DNA: TGTGCCAGCTCACCCAGCTCCTATAATTCACCCCTCCACTTT.

Comments on this clone: Germline is not matched at one junction end, which may reflect a read error. The CDR3 region is CASSLAGTLNAEAFF. CDR3 coding DNA: TGTGCCAGCAGCTTAGCGGGCACCTTGAACGCTGAAGCTTTCTTT. The chain is built from TRBV7-2 and TRBJ1-1; no definite D call. The CDR3 has 15 amino acids. Looked up from germline, CDR1 is SGHTA and CDR2 is FQGNSA.

This clone has a single count. This chain joins TRBV19 and TRBJ1-1; D not certain. CDR1 is LNHDA, CDR2 SQIVND, per germline (reference sequence). Trimming removed 2 bases from V and 4 bases from J, with 8 bases in between. The CDR3 totals 13 residues. CDR3: CASSILDSTEAFF. CDR3 bases: TGTGCCAGTAGTATACTTGATAGCACTGAAGCTTTCTTT.

The V and J genes are TRBV4-1 and TRBJ2-7; the D gene is possibly TRBD2 (6 bases). The CDR3 has 15 residues. With 1 base removed from V and 0 bases from J, the gap between germline ends came to 10 bases. The V gene's germline CDR1 is MGHRA and CDR2 YSYEKL. The CDR3 nucleotides are TGCGCCAGCAGCCAAGTTGGGGGGAGCTCCTACGAGCAGTACTTC. It translates to CASSQVGGSSYEQYF.

The chain is built from TRBV11-2 and TRBJ1-1; possible D gene TRBD1, 6 bases. There are 12 residues in the CDR3. Trimming stripped 4 bases from V and 8 bases from J, with 11 bases between. Germline CDR1 SGHAT, CDR2 FQNNGV. The CDR3 here is CASSYAGTEAFF. In DNA form, the CDR3 reads TGTGCCAGCAGCTATGCCGGGACAGAAGCTTTCTTT. The full variable domain, completed using reference TRBV11-2 and TRBJ1-1, is EAGVAQSPRYKIIEKRQSVAFWCNPISGHATLYWYQQILGQGPKLLIQFQNNGVVDDSQLPKDRFSAERLKGVDSTLKIQPAKLEDSAVYLCASSYAGTEAFFGQGTRLTVV.

This clone was observed a few times. In nucleotides, the CDR3 is TGTGCCAGCAGCCTGACAGAGTTAAATTCACCCCTCCACTTT. It translates to CASSLTELNSPLHF. This sequence joins TRBV2 and TRBJ1-6; D might be TRBD1 (5 bases). V was cut by 6 bases and J by 7 bases, with 13 bases left in between. The CDR3 contains 14 residues. In germline, CDR1 is SNHLY, CDR2 FYNNEI.